This T cell receptor beta chain emerged from a study of beta chain features in type 1 diabetes. At the level of the study: Across the samples, some 99 million sorted cells were examined in total.

This clone was found a few times. Its antigen is undetermined. CDR1 is SGHAT, CDR2 FQDESV, per germline (reference sequence). This CDR3 is built from 14 residues. The ends were cut back, 1 base at V and 2 bases at J, with 9 bases in the middle. Every isolated RNA sample was fully reverse transcribed, so sequencing captured expressed TCRB transcripts. Sequenced by immunoSEQ multiplex PCR; TCRdb stores in-frame clones only, minus some. The sample records under 400,000 clones, around an eighth being singletons. Points from the study as a whole: There was a moderate but significant shortening of TCRB CDR3s in all four CD4+ subsets of Type 1 diabetes patients. For patients, the naive, central memory and Treg TCRB repertoires appeared more alike than for healthy donors. Type 1 diabetes patients had VDJ junctions that carried fewer insertions and more deletions.

This clonotype was sampled from a man between 18 and 29 years old in good health. This chain uses TRBV11-1 with TRBJ2-7; D gene unclear. Sequencing was performed on naive CD4+ T cells from blood. CDR3 sequence: CASSLVRSAYEQYF. The CDR3 DNA is TGTGCCAGCAGCTTAGTTCGGTCCGCCTACGAGCAGTACTTC.